The source of this T cell receptor (beta chain) is a study of T cell clonality in common variable immunodeficiency. Study conclusions and caveats: Shared TCRbeta clones were fewer between CVID subjects than controls.

Sequencing input was equivalent genomic DNA from CVID and controls. The table came from immunoSEQ multiplex PCR; TCRdb's copy has only in-frame clones and leaves some out. The sample contains tens of thousands of clones, none of them singletons. At least ten counts were recorded for this clone. Antigen: not known. The material sequenced was peripheral blood mononuclear cells. The TCR was taken from a person between 18 and 75 years old in good health.

The part of the CDR3 DNA that was read is TGTGCCAGCAGCCAATCGCGGGGTTATCAGCCC. Translating it yields CASSQSRGYQP. The whole CDR3 protein is CASSQSRGYQPQHF. This chain uses TRBV16 with TRBJ1-5, with no clear D. With the read ending 3 residues before the CDR3 end, the germline J gene is used to fill in that end. V dropped 0 bases and J dropped 5 bases, with 8 bases sitting between them. Germline V gives CDR1 KGHSY, CDR2 FQNENV. The CDR3 runs to 14 residues.